This is a list of T cell receptor beta chains from one sample in a study of neurological immune-mediated disorders. TCRdb re-analysed the 5' RACE reads in MiXCR, keeping a single row per CDR3 protein. The sample carries fewer than 90,000 distinct CDR3 sequences, roughly 10% recorded once. Source material: PBMCs. The receptor set was obtained from a man aged 25-45 years in good health. Each CDR3 is given with its conserved first and last residue. The D gene is left open where the match is weak. Not every row has a clone size; where given, it reads once, few, many or a size class.

clone_size	v_call	d_call	j_call	cdr3_nt	cdr3_aa
many	TRBV5-1	TRBD1	TRBJ2-5	TGCGCCAGCAGCTTGGCGGGACAGATCCAAGAGACCCAGTACTTC	CASSLAGQIQETQYF
many	TRBV7-3	NA	TRBJ2-3	TGTGCCAGCAGCCCCTCTAGCAGCACAGATACGCAGTATTTT	CASSPSSSTDTQYF
NA	TRBV9	NA	TRBJ1-4	TGTGCCAGCAGCGTAGAGGGCAGTTCCTATGCTGGTGAAAAACTGTTTTTT	CASSVEGSSYAGEKLFF
many	TRBV27	NA	TRBJ2-2	TGTGCCAGCAGTCACTACCCGGAGCCGAACACCGGGGAGCTGTTTTTT	CASSHYPEPNTGELFF
many	TRBV30	NA	TRBJ1-5	TGTGCCTGGAGTGTTGATAGCAATCAGCCCCAGCATTTT	CAWSVDSNQPQHF
many	TRBV5-6	NA	TRBJ2-5	TGTGCCAGCAGCTTTGATGGACAAGAGACCCAGTACTTC	CASSFDGQETQYF
many	TRBV5-1	NA	TRBJ2-3	TGCGCCAGCCGCTTGGAGGAATTCACAGATACGCAGTATTTT	CASRLEEFTDTQYF
many	TRBV27	NA	TRBJ1-1	TGTGCCAGCAGTTTGCAGGGGAGGACTGAAGCTTTCTTT	CASSLQGRTEAFF
many	TRBV7-6	NA	TRBJ2-7	TGTGCCAGCAGCTTAGAGAGGGCGGGTACCTACGAGCAGTACTTC	CASSLERAGTYEQYF
many	TRBV7-2	TRBD1	TRBJ2-7	TGTGCCAGCAGCTACAGGGGGACGTCCTACGAGCAGTACTTC	CASSYRGTSYEQYF
many	TRBV5-1	TRBD1	TRBJ2-3	TGCGCCAGCAGCTCAGGACAGGGGGTGGAAAAGTATTTT	CASSSGQGVEKYF
many	TRBV29-1	TRBD1	TRBJ1-1	TGCAGCGTCTCCCCGTCCAGGGGGCGAGGCCACACTGAAGCTTTCTTT	CSVSPSRGRGHTEAFF
few	TRBV5-1	TRBD2	TRBJ2-5	TGCGCCAGCAGCTCGGGGGCTAGCGGGATGCAAGAGACCCAGTACTTC	CASSSGASGMQETQYF
many	TRBV10-3	NA	TRBJ2-1	TGTGCCATCAGTCAGCTAGCGCTAGGAGCCTACAATGAGCAGTTCTTC	CAISQLALGAYNEQFF
many	TRBV29-1	NA	TRBJ2-7	TGCAGCGTTGTTCTTGGCGACGAGCAGTACTTC	CSVVLGDEQYF
many	TRBV29-1	TRBD1	TRBJ1-1	TGCAGCGCTTCAGGGGGCGTAGGTGAAGCTTTCTTT	CSASGGVGEAFF
many	TRBV29-1	NA	TRBJ2-1	TGCAGCGTAGACTCGACAGGGAGGTCTGAGCAGTTCTTC	CSVDSTGRSEQFF
many	TRBV28	NA	TRBJ1-2	TGTGCCAGCCAGTTTATGGGGCGACAAGGATCGGGCTACACCTTC	CASQFMGRQGSGYTF
many	TRBV29-1	TRBD2	TRBJ2-5	TGCAGCGTTGCTGAATGGACAGGATTGCGGGAGGGCCCTCGGGAGACCCAGTACTTC	CSVAEWTGLREGPRETQYF
many	TRBV6-5	NA	TRBJ1-4	TGTGCCAGCAGTTACTTCCGAGGAGGGGATGAAAAACTGTTTTTT	CASSYFRGGDEKLFF
many	TRBV7-8	TRBD1	TRBJ1-5	TGTGCCAGCAGGAGGACAGGGGAAAAACAGCCCCAGCATTTT	CASRRTGEKQPQHF
few	TRBV7-3	TRBD1	TRBJ1-2	TGTGCCAGCAGCTCGACAGGGAGCTATGGCTACACCTTC	CASSSTGSYGYTF
NA	TRBV28	TRBD2	TRBJ2-3	TGTGCCAGCAGTTCCAGCGGGAGCAGGTTCTCAGATACGCAGTATTTT	CASSSSGSRFSDTQYF
many	TRBV20-1	NA	TRBJ2-7	TGCAGTGCTAGAGATTCAGGGGCCGTCTCCTACGAGCAGTACTTC	CSARDSGAVSYEQYF
many	TRBV5-1	NA	TRBJ2-5	TGCGCCAGCAGCCCCGCGCCCGGGGATGAGACCCAGTACTTC	CASSPAPGDETQYF
many	TRBV28	NA	TRBJ2-7	TGTGCCAGCAGCCCGGGGCGCTACGAGCAGTACTTC	CASSPGRYEQYF
many	TRBV12-3/TRBV12-4	NA	TRBJ1-5	TGTGCCAGCAGTTTAGTCCAGAAAGATCAGCCCCAGCATTTT	CASSLVQKDQPQHF
many	TRBV28	NA	TRBJ2-5	TGTGCCAGCAGTAGGTCGCAGCAAGAGACCCAGTACTTC	CASSRSQQETQYF
many	TRBV10-2	NA	TRBJ2-4	TGCGCCAGCAGCTCAGGGTCGGAAAACATTCAGTACTTC	CASSSGSENIQYF
many	TRBV5-1	TRBD2	TRBJ2-7	TGCGCCAGCAGCTTGGGGTCTAGCGGGAGGTTCCACGAGCAGTACTTC	CASSLGSSGRFHEQYF
few	TRBV28	NA	TRBJ2-3	TGTGCCAGCCTCCCGGGGGAGCAGGATAGCACAGATACGCAGTATTTT	CASLPGEQDSTDTQYF
NA	TRBV30	NA	TRBJ2-1	TGTGCCTGGAGTCGTTTTCGGGGTACGAAGTTTCAGTTCTTC	CAWSRFRGTKFQFF
many	TRBV6-6	NA	TRBJ2-7	TGTGCCAGTCAGGGGGGAGGACCCTCCTACGAGCAGTACTTC	CASQGGGPSYEQYF
many	TRBV12-3/TRBV12-4	NA	TRBJ1-2	TGTGCCAGCAGTTTAGAGACGGTTCCGTGGGGCTACACCTTC	CASSLETVPWGYTF
many	TRBV14	TRBD1	TRBJ2-5	TGTGCCAGCAGCCAGAGATACAGGGGCGGACAAGAGACCCAGTACTTC	CASSQRYRGGQETQYF
many	TRBV28	TRBD2	TRBJ2-7	TGTGCCAGCAGTATAGAGACTAGCGGGTACGAGCAGTACTTC	CASSIETSGYEQYF